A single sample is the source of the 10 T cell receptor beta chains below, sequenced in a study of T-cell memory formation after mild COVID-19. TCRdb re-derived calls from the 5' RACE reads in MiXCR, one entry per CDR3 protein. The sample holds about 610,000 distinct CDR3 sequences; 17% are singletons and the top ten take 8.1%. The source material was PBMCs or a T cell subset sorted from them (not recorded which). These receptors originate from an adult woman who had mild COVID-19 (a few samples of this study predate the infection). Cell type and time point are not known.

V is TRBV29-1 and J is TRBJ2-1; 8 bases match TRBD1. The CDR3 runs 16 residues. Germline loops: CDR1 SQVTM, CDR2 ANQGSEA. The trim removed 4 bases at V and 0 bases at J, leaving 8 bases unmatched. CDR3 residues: CSVAIQGAYSYNEQFF. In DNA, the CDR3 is TGCAGCGTTGCTATTCAGGGGGCCTACTCCTACAATGAGCAGTTCTTC.

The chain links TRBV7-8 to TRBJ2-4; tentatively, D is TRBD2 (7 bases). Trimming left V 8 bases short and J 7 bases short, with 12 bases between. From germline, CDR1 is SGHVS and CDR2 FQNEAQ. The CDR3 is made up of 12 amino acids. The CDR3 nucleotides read TGTGCCAGCGGGGGGGCAGGGAACATTCAGTACTTC. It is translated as CASGGAGNIQYF.

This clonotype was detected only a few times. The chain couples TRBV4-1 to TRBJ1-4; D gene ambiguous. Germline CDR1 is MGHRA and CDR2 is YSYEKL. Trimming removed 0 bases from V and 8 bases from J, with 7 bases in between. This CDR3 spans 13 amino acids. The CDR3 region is CASSQEEYEKLFF. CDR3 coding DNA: TGCGCCAGCAGCCAAGAGGAATACGAAAAACTGTTTTTT.

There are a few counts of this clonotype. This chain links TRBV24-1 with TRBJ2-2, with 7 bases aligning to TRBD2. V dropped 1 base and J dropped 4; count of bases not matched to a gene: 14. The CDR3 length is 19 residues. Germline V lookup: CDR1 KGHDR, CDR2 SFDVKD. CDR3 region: CATSDFGTSELPFTGELFF. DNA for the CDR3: TGTGCCACCAGTGATTTCGGTACTAGCGAATTACCCTTCACCGGGGAGCTGTTTTTT.

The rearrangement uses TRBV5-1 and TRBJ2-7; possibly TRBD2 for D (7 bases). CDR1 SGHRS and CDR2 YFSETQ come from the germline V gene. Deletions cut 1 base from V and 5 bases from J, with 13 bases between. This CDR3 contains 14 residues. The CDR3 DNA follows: TGCGCCAGCAGCTTGTCGGGGGGCTCTAACGAGCAGTACTTC. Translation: CASSLSGGSNEQYF.

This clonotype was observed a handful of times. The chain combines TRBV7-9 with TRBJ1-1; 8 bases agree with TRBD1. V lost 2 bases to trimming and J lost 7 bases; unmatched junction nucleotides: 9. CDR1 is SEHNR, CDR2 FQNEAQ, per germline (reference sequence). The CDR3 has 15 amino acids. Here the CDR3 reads CASSLSIGTGNEAFF. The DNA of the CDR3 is TGTGCCAGCAGCTTAAGCATCGGGACAGGCAATGAAGCTTTCTTT.

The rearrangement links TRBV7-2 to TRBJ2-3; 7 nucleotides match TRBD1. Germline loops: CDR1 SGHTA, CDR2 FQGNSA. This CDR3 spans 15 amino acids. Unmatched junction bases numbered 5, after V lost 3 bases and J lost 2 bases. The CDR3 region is CASSLTGTDTDTQYF. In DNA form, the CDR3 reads TGTGCCAGCAGCTTGACCGGGACAGACACAGATACGCAGTATTTT.

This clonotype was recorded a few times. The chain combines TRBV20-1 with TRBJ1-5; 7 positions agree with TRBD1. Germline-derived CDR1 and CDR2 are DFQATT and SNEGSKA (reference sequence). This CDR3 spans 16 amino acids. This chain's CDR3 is CRARQGEFDSNQPQHF. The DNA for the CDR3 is TGCAGAGCCCGACAGGGAGAGTTTGATAGCAATCAGCCCCAGCATTTT.

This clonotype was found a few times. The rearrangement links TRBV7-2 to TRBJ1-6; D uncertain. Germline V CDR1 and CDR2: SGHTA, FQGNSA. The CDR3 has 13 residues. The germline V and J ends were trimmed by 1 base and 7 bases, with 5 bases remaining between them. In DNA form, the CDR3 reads TGTGCCAGCAGCTTAGTCGTAAATTCACCCCTCCACTTT. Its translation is CASSLVVNSPLHF.

The CDR3 loop reads CASTTARNRPHTDTQYF. CDR3 sequence (DNA): TGTGCCAGCACCACCGCACGGAACCGCCCCCACACAGATACGCAGTATTTT. The chain links TRBV9 to TRBJ2-3; the D is unclear. The CDR3 covers 17 residues. The germline gives CDR1 SGDLS, CDR2 YYNGEE. Trimming removed 6 bases from V and 2 bases from J, with 22 bases in between.